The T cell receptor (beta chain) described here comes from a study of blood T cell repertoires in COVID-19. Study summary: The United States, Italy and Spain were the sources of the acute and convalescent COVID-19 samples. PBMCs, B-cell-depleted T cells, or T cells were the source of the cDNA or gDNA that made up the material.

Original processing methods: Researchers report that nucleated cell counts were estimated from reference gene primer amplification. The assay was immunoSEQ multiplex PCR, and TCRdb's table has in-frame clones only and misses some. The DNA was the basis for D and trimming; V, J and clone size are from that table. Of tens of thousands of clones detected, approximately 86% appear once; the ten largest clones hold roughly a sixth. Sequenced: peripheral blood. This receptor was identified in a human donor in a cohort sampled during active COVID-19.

CDR3 in amino acids: CASTVAGPGVANTQYF. The CDR3 DNA is TGTGCCAGCACCGTGGCCGGGCCCGGGGTGGCAAATACGCAGTATTTT. The chain combines TRBV2 with TRBJ2-3; tentatively, D is TRBD2 (5 bases). This CDR3 comprises 16 residues. The ends were cut back, 7 bases at V and 7 bases at J, with 24 bases in the middle. Germline V gene lookup returns CDR1 SNHLY and CDR2 FYNNEI.